The following is a TCR beta chain sequence with its context. Its antigen is still unknown. This sample stems from a study of T cells in Graves' hyperthyroidism and ophthalmopathy. The study's findings and limits: Stable hyperthyroidism was told apart from ophthalmopathy by a model built on 13 V-J features. In blood, most of the thyroid clonotypes expanded above 0.001 were also present.

Per germline, CDR1 MNHNS and CDR2 SASEGT. The CDR3 has 17 residues. J was trimmed by 2 bases and V by 7 bases; bases with no gene match: 14. TCR beta CDR3 regions were amplified from RNA transcripts. With the HTBI primer set, the TCR CDR3 went through a first round of RT-PCR. TCRdb analysed the multiplex PCR reads with MiXCR anew, one entry per CDR3 protein. The sample has 350,000 to 400,000 distinct CDR3 sequences, approximately 18% seen once. The sample comprised blood. The source is a man between 18 and 29 years old with Graves' ophthalmopathy. The genes are TRBV6-1 and TRBJ1-1; 9 positions match TRBD1. In nucleotides, the CDR3 is TGTGCCAGCACCAAACCCGGGACAGGGACGTTTAACACTGAAGCTTTCTTT. As protein: CASTKPGTGTFNTEAFF.